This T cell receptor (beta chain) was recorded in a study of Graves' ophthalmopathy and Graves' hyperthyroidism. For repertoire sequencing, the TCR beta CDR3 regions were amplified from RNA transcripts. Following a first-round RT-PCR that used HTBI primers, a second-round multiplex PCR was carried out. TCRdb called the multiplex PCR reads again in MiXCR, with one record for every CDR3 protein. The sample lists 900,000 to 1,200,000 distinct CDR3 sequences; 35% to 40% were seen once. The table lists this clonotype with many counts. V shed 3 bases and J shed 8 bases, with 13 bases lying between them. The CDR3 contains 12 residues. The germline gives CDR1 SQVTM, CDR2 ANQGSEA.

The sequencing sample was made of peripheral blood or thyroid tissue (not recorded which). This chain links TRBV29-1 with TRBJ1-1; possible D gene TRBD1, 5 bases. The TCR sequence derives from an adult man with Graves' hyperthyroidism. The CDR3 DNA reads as TGCAGCGTTGAGGGGCCTGAGGAAGAAGCTTTCTTT. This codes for CSVEGPEEEAFF.